The present entry profiles one T cell receptor beta chain with its context. Its antigen is undetermined. Indicated time point: persistent/refractory GD, antithyroid drugs over 5 years with positive TRAb. The TCR library was made from RNA extracted from PBMCs. As a group, patients came from one endocrinology department in Xi'an, China. The sample is drawn from a study of regulatory T cells in long-lasting Graves disease. According to the study, TCR beta libraries were built with iRepertoire HTBI primers and CDR3-region Arm-PCR. One entry per CDR3 protein results from TCRdb running MiXCR on the multiplex PCR reads. The sample holds under 350,000 distinct CDR3 sequences, under 25% seen once. The CDR3 is 16 amino acids. Germline V lookup: CDR1 SGHDT, CDR2 YYEEEE. V shed 5 bases and J 0 bases; nucleotides not matched to a gene: 7. General observations from the study: Favored gene segments in persistent disease were TRBV28, TRBJ1-2 and TRBJ2-5. For persistent Graves' patients, TCR diversity was lower than for newly diagnosed ones.

This receptor was identified in a female donor with Graves disease. The chain links TRBV5-6 to TRBJ1-1; 10 nucleotides line up with TRBD1. The starting material was peripheral blood mononuclear cells (PBMCs), obtained when the disease was refractory, from a patient treated with antithyroid drugs. DNA of the CDR3: TGTGCCAGCAGTACCGGGACAGGGGCCGTGAACACTGAAGCTTTCTTT. This codes for CASSTGTGAVNTEAFF.